These 8 T cell receptor beta chains share one sample of origin, sequenced in a study of CD8+ T cells in alopecia areata. cDNA reverse transcribed from extracted RNA served as the sequencing template. Assay used: immunoSEQ multiplex PCR; TCRdb lists only in-frame clones, some missing. The sample records a few hundred thousand clones, about two fifths being singletons. Documented treatment: oral pan-JAK inhibitor, 5-10 mg twice daily. The sequencing here drew on CD4+ T cells sorted from blood, taken around week 34, from a patient treated with tofacitinib. The receptors were gathered from a human donor with alopecia areata.

This clone turned up a few times. V is TRBV30 and J is TRBJ2-3; 10 bases line up with TRBD2. This CDR3 is built from 13 residues. After removal of 4 bases from V and 4 bases from J, the junction contained 2 bases not matched to a gene. Germline V gives CDR1 GTSNPN, CDR2 SVGIG (reference sequence). The CDR3 nucleotides read TGTGCCTGGACTGGACTAGCGGCAGATACGCAGTATTTT. Residues: CAWTGLAADTQYF. Based on the CDR3 plus reference TRBV30 and TRBJ2-3, the full variable domain is SQTIHQWPATLVQPVGSPLSLECTVEGTSNPNLYWYRQAAGRGLQLLFYSVGIGQISSEVPQNLSASRPQDRQFILSSKKLLLSDSGFYLCAWTGLAADTQYFGPGTRLTVL.

This clone was seen only a few times. The chain couples TRBV29-1 to TRBJ2-1; weak D call: TRBD1 (7 bases). Germline loops: CDR1 SQVTM, CDR2 ANQGSEA. V lost 7 bases to trimming and J lost 4 bases, with 17 bases between them. This CDR3 has 14 residues. CDR3 amino acids: CSGTKGAGYNEQFF. The CDR3 region has the DNA TGCAGCGGAACCAAGGGGGCGGGATACAATGAGCAGTTCTTC.

This clone was observed a few times. The chain recombines TRBV6-6 with TRBJ1-5, with TRBD1 matching 7 bases. This CDR3 comprises 16 residues. Trimming removed 4 bases from V and 4 bases from J; junction bases left unmatched: 10. The germline V gene encodes CDR1 MNHNY and CDR2 SVGAGI (reference sequence). CDR3 loop: CASSSMDRFDNQPQHF. CDR3 DNA sequence: TGTGCCAGCAGTTCCATGGACAGGTTCGATAATCAGCCCCAGCATTTT.

This clone occurred many times. The V call is TRBV27, the J call TRBJ2-7, with a possible D match to TRBD1 (6 bases). This CDR3 comprises 14 residues. Trimming left V 5 bases short and J 2 bases short, with 13 bases between. The V gene's germline CDR1 is MNHEY and CDR2 SMNVEV (reference sequence). This chain's CDR3 is CASSPPGTPYEQYF. The CDR3 DNA follows: TGTGCCAGCAGTCCACCCGGGACACCCTACGAGCAGTACTTC.

This clone has a count of ten or more. CDR3 nucleotides: TGTGCCAGCAGCCAGGGGAGCTCCTACAATGAGCAGTTCTTC. Its translation is CASSQGSSYNEQFF. This chain connects TRBV11-1 to TRBJ2-1, with TRBD1 as a possible D gene (6 bases). Germline V CDR1 and CDR2: SGHAT, FQDESV (reference sequence). This CDR3 spans 14 amino acids. The V end lost 5 bases, the J end lost 0 bases, and 8 bases lay between the germline ends.

V and J are TRBV11-2 and TRBJ1-6, with D unresolved. Germline lookup yields CDR1 SGHAT and CDR2 FQNNGV. The CDR3 is 12 residues long. V lost 10 bases and J lost 7, with 11 bases in between. The CDR3 sequence: CATTDYNSPLHF. DNA for the CDR3: TGTGCCACCACCGACTACAATTCACCCCTCCACTTT.

The chain employs TRBV18 and TRBJ2-1; no clear D. Trimming shortened V by 2 bases and J by 1 base, and 9 bases separated the two germline ends. The CDR3 length is 15 residues. Germline assignment: CDR1 KGHSH and CDR2 LQKENI. CDR3 DNA sequence: TGTGCCAGCTCACCATTCGACGGGTCCTACAATGAGCAGTTCTTC. Translated: CASSPFDGSYNEQFF.

This clone occurred a few times. The J gene is TRBJ2-1, the V gene TRBV7-2; TRBD2 matches at 7 bases. The germline V gene has CDR1 SGHTA and CDR2 FQGNSA. Unmatched junction bases numbered 3, after V lost 8 bases and J lost 2 bases. CDR3 length equals 13 residues. CDR3 sequence reads: CASGTTPYNEQFF. In DNA form, the CDR3 reads TGTGCCAGCGGGACTACTCCCTACAATGAGCAGTTCTTC.